This TCR beta chain was recovered during a study of T-cell reconstitution after alpha-beta-depleted transplantation in children listed by TCRdb under 2016. Turning to the overall study: Using TCR repertoire profiling, the study quantitatively followed how T-cell immune reconstitution unfolded in children after TCRalphabeta/CD19-depleted allogeneic hematopoietic cell transplantation.

The library was made by PCR. Sequencing was performed on an Illumina HiSeq 2500. TCR library preparation used molecular barcoding, with unique molecular identifiers applied to normalize quantification of the TCRbeta repertoire. TCRdb applied fastp at Q25 and MiXCR to the public reads, then kept only in-frame beta chains. Each record represents a unique CDR3 protein, reported with the most common genes and DNA among its rows. In this sample the table shows some 350,000 distinct CDR3 sequences, around a tenth of which occur a single time. The ten largest clonotypes hold around 2.5% of the sample. This clonotype occurred a few times. No cognate antigen has been identified for it. Per-nucleotide qualities are absent, and no much larger clonotype sits a single base away. For CDR1 and CDR2, the germline V gene lists ENHRY and SYGVKD. V sheds 2 bases and J sheds 10 bases, leaving 6 bases between their ends. Inclusive of the bounding cysteine and phenylalanine, the CDR3 is 11 residues long. The CDR3 DNA has 33 bases and is translated from base 1.

This TCR was recovered from a human donor who donated a stem cell graft to a child with acute lymphoblastic leukemia. The sample was PBMCs from the stem cell graft donor, taken from the stem cell graft. The V gene is TRBV10-3 and the J gene is TRBJ2-1; no D gene is confidently identified. The nucleotide sequence is given as TGTGCCATCAGTGAGGCGACCGAGCAGTTCTTC. It translates to CAISEATEQFF.